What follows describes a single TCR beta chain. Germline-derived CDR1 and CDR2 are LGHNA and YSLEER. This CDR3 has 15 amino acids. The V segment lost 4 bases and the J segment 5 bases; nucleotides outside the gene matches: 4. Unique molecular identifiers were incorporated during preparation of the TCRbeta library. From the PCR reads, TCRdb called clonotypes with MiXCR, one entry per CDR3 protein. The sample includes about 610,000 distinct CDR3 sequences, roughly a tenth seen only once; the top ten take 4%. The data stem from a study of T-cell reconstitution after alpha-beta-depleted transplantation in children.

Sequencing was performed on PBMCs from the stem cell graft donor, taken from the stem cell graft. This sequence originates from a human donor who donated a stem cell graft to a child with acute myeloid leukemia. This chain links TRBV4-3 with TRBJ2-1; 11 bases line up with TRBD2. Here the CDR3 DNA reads TGCGCCAGCAGCCTGGGACTAGCGGCTCACAATGAGCAGTTCTTC. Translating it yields CASSLGLAAHNEQFF.